This T cell receptor (beta chain) was sequenced for a study of CD8 T cells in ankylosing spondylitis. This clonotype was seen more than once but under ten times. Its specificity is not known. Notes on the study in general: Made up of about eight highly homologous variants, a TCR beta motif appeared characteristic of ankylosing spondylitis blood.

One entry per CDR3 protein, called by TCRdb with MiXCR from the 5' RACE reads. The table includes roughly 370,000 distinct CDR3 sequences, approximately 20% detected once. This CDR3 has 13 residues. The germline V gene has CDR1 SGHAT and CDR2 FQNNGV. Trimming removed 5 bases at V and 3 bases at J, with 11 bases between. The sequenced material came from blood, either unsorted or a sorted T cell fraction (not recorded which). This chain connects TRBV11-2 to TRBJ2-7; D is uncertain. The source of this sequence is a male donor with ankylosing spondylitis. The CDR3 bases are TGTGCCAGCAGCCATCCCACGATCTACGAGCAGTACTTC. Translating gives CASSHPTIYEQYF. Supplemented by reference TRBV11-2 and TRBJ2-7, the full variable domain reads EAGVAQSPRYKIIEKRQSVAFWCNPISGHATLYWYQQILGQGPKLLIQFQNNGVVDDSQLPKDRFSAERLKGVDSTLKIQPAKLEDSAVYLCASSHPTIYEQYFGPGTRLTVT.